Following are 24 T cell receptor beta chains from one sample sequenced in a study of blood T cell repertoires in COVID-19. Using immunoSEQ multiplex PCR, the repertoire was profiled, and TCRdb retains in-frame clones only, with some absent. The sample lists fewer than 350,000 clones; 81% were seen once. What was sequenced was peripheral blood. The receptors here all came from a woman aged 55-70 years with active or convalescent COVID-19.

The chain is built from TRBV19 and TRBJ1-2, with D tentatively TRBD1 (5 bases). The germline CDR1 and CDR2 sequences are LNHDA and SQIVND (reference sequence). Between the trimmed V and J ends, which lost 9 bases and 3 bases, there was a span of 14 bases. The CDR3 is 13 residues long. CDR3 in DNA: TGTGCCAGCCAACCCCCGGGGGACTATGGCTACACCTTC. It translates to CASQPPGDYGYTF.

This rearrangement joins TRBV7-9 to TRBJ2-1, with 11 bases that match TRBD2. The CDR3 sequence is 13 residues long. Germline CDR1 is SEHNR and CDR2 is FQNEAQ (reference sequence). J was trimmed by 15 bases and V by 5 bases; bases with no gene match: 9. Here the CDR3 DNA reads TGTGCCAGCAGCACCACTAGCGGGGGTCCTTCGTTCTTC. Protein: CASSTTSGGPSFF.

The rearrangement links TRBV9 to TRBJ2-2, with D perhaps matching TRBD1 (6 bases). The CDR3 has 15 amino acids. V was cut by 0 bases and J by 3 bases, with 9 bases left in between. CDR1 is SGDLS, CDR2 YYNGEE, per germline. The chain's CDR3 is CASSVADSHTGELFF. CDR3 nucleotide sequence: TGTGCCAGCAGCGTAGCGGACAGCCACACCGGGGAGCTGTTTTTT.

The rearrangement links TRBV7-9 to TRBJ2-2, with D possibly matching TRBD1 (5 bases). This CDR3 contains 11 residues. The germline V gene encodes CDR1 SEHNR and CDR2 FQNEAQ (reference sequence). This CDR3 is CATVDTGELFF. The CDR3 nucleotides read TGTGCGACAGTTGACACCGGGGAGCTGTTTTTT.

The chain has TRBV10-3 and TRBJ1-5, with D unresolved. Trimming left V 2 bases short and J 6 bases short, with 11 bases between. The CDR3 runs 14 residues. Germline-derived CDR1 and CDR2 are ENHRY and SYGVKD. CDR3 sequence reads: CAISEGQVGQPQHF. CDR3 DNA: TGTGCCATCAGTGAGGGGCAGGTCGGTCAGCCCCAGCATTTT.

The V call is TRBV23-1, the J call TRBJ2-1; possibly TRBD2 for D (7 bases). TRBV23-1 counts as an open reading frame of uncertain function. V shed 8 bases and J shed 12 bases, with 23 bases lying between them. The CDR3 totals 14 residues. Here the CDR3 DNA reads TGCGCCAGCTGGGAGGGGGGCCGAGGGAAGTGGCAGTTCTTC. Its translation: CASWEGGRGKWQFF.

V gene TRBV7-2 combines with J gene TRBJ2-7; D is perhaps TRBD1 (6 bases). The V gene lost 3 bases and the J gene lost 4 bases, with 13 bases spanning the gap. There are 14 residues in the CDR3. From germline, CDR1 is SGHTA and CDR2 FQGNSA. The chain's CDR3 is CASSFTGFAYEQYF. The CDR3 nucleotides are TGTGCCAGCAGCTTTACAGGGTTCGCGTACGAGCAGTACTTC. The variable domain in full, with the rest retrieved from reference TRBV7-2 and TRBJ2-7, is GAGVSQSPSNKVTEKGKDVELRCDPISGHTALYWYRQSLGQGLEFLIYFQGNSAPDKSGLPSDRFSAERTGGSVSTLTIQRTQQEDSAVYLCASSFTGFAYEQYFGPGTRLTVT.

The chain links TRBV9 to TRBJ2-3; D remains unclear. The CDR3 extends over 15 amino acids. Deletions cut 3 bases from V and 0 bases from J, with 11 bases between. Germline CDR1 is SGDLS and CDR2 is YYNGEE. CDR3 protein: CASSGVGLSTDTQYF. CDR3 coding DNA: TGTGCCAGCAGCGGGGTGGGCCTCAGCACAGATACGCAGTATTTT.

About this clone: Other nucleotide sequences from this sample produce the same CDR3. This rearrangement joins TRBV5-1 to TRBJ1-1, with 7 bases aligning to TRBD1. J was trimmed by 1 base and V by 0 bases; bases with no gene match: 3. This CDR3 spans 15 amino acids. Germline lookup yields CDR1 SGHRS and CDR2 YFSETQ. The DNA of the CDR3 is TGCGCCAGCAGCTTGGAGGCAGGGGGGAACACTGAAGCTTTCTTT. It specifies CASSLEAGGNTEAFF.

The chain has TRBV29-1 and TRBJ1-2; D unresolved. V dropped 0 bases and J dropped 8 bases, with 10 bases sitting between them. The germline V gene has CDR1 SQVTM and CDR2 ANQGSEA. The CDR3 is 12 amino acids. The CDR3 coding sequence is TGCAGCGTTGAAGACGCCACATCCGGCTACACCTTC. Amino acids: CSVEDATSGYTF.

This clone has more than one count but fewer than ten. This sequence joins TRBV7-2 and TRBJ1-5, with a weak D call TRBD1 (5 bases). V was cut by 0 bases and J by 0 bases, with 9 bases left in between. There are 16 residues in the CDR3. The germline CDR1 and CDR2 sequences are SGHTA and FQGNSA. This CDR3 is CASSLAGGASNQPQHF. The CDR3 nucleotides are TGTGCCAGCAGCTTAGCGGGCGGGGCTAGCAATCAGCCCCAGCATTTT.

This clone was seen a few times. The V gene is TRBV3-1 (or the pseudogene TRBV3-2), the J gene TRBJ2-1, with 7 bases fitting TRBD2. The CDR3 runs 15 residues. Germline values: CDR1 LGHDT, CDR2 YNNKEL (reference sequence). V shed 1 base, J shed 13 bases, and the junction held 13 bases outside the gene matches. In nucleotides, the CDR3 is TGTGCCAGCAGCCAAGGGGGGGGTGGTGTCCAGCAACAGTTCTTC. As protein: CASSQGGGGVQQQFF.

CDR3 nucleotides: TGTGCCAGCAGCCAAGAACTTAGAGGGATAGAGACCCAGTACTTC. This translates into CASSQELRGIETQYF. The chain employs TRBV3-1 (or the pseudogene TRBV3-2) and TRBJ2-5; perhaps TRBD2 as D (5 bases). CDR1 and CDR2 (germline): LGHDT, YNNKEL (reference sequence). The CDR3 sequence is 15 residues long. Trimming pared 0 bases from V and 4 bases from J, leaving 12 bases between.

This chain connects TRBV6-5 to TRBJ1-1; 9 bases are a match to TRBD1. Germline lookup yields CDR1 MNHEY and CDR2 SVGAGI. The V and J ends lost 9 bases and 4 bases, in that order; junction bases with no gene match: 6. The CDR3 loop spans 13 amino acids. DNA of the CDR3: TGTGCCAGTAACCGACAGGGGGGCACTGAAGCTTTCTTT. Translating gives CASNRQGGTEAFF.

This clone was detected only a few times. The CDR3: CASSLSGTGSQHF. In nucleotides, the CDR3 is TGTGCCAGCAGTTTATCTGGGACAGGGTCCCAGCATTTT. The chain employs TRBV12-3 or TRBV12-4 and TRBJ1-5, with TRBD1 identical over 9 bases. Losses at the gene ends were 2 bases for V and 11 bases for J; bases not matched to a gene: 4. This CDR3 has 13 residues.

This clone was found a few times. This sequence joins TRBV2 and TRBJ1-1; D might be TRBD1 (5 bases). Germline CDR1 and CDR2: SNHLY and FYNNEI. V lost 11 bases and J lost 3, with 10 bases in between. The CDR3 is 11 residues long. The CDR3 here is CAGGEDTEAFF. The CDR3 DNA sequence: TGTGCCGGAGGGGAGGACACTGAAGCTTTCTTT.

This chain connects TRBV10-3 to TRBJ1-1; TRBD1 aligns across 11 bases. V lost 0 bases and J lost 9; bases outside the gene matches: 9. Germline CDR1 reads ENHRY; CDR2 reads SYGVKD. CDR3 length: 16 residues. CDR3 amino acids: CAISESGQGAGGKAFF. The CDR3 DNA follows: TGTGCCATCAGTGAGTCAGGACAGGGGGCCGGTGGAAAAGCTTTCTTT.

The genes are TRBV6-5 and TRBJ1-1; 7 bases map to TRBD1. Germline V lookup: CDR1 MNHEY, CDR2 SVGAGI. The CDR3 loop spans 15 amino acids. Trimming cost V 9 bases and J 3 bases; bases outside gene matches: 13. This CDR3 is CASRLRGREDTEAFF. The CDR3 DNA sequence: TGTGCCAGTCGTCTTAGGGGGCGGGAGGACACTGAAGCTTTCTTT.

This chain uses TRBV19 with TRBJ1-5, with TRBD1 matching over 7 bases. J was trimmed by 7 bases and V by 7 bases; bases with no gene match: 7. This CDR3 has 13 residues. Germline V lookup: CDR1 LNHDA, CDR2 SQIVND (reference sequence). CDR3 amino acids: CASKEGAWQPQHF. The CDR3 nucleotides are TGTGCCAGTAAAGAGGGGGCATGGCAGCCCCAGCATTTT.

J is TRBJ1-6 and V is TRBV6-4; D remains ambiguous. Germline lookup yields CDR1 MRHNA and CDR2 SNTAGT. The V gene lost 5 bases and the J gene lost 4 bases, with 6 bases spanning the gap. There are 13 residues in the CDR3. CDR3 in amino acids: CASSREYNSPLHF. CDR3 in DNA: TGTGCCAGCAGTAGGGAGTATAATTCACCCCTCCACTTT.

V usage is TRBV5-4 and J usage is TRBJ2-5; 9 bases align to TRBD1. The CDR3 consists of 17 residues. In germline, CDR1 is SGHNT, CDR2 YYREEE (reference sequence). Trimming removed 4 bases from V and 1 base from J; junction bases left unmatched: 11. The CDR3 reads CASSPAGTGIPQETQYF. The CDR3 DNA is TGTGCCAGCAGCCCCGCCGGGACAGGGATCCCCCAAGAGACCCAGTACTTC.

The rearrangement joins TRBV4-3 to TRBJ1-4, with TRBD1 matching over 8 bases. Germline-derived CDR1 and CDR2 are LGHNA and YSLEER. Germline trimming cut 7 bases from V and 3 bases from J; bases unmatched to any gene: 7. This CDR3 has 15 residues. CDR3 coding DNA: TGCGCCAGCATGGGCAGGGGGCCGGCTAATGAAAAACTGTTTTTT. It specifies CASMGRGPANEKLFF.

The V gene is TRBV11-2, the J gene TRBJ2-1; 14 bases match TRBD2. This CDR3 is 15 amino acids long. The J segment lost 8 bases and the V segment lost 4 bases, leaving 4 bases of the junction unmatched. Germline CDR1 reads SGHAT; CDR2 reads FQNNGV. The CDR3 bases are TGTGCCAGCAGCTACGGACTAGCGGGGGGTTATGAGCAGTTCTTC. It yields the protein CASSYGLAGGYEQFF.

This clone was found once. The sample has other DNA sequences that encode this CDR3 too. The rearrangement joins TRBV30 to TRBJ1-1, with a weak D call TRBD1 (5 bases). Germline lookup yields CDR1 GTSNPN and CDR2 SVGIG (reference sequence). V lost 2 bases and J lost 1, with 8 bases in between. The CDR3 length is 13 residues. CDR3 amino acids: CAWSRQGNTEAFF. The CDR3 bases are TGTGCCTGGAGTCGCCAGGGGAACACTGAAGCTTTCTTT.